One and the same sample provided the 8 T cell receptor beta chains below, sequenced in a study of PD-L1 blockade in urothelial cancer. The table came from immunoSEQ multiplex PCR; TCRdb's copy has only in-frame clones and leaves some out. This sample carries roughly 47,000 clones, 79% of them seen once, and the ten largest clones take under 11%. The time point was: pretreatment peripheral blood. Specimen: PBMCs, collected around atezolizumab (anti-PD-L1) treatment. The receptors here all came from a man in his 70s with urothelial cancer.

The chain joins TRBV9 to TRBJ1-3; D is uncertain. This CDR3 region has 16 residues. Germline CDR1 reads SGDLS; CDR2 reads YYNGEE. V lost 0 bases and J 7 bases, leaving 17 bases between the germline ends. The CDR3 coding sequence is TGTGCCAGCAGCGTAGAGGCCCGAGACTATTCGAACACCATATATTTT. It codes for CASSVEARDYSNTIYF.

The chain is built from TRBV6-5 and TRBJ2-7, with 7 bases fitting TRBD1. The V gene end was trimmed by 2 bases and the J gene end by 3 bases; junction bases not matched to a gene: 4. CDR1 is MNHEY and CDR2 is SVGAGI in the germline V gene. The CDR3 consists of 14 residues. The CDR3 DNA sequence: TGTGCCAGCAGTTACGGGGGACAGAGCTACGAGCAGTACTTC. Encoded protein: CASSYGGQSYEQYF.

The count of this clone is one. The rearrangement links TRBV5-1 to TRBJ2-7; maybe TRBD1 (5 bases). Between the trimmed V and J ends, which lost 7 bases and 3 bases, there was a span of 14 bases. The CDR3 contains 13 residues. CDR1 is SGHRS, CDR2 YFSETQ, per germline. The CDR3 DNA sequence: TGCGCCAGCGCTGCGCGTGACAGCTACGAGCAGTACTTC. As protein: CASAARDSYEQYF.

This clone was seen a few times. The chain employs TRBV28 and TRBJ2-2; the D gene is possibly TRBD2 (5 bases). CDR3 length: 16 amino acids. Germline CDR1 and CDR2: MDHEN and SYDVKM. The V end was cut by 9 bases, the J end by 3 bases, with 20 bases between. CDR3 sequence reads: CASPFEREPHTGELFF. For the CDR3, the DNA is TGTGCCAGTCCCTTTGAGAGGGAGCCCCACACCGGGGAGCTGTTTTTT.

The genes are TRBV2 and TRBJ2-7; unclear D gene. The CDR3 length is 13 residues. The germline V gene encodes CDR1 SNHLY and CDR2 FYNNEI. V was clipped by 4 bases and J by 6 bases, with 13 bases between them. CDR3 DNA sequence: TGTGCCAGCAGTGTGCAGAATGTCGCCGAGCAGTACTTC. It encodes CASSVQNVAEQYF.

This sequence joins TRBV5-1 and TRBJ2-2; TRBD2 matches at 12 bases. Germline V CDR1 and CDR2: SGHRS, YFSETQ. The CDR3 is made up of 17 amino acids. V lost 1 base to trimming and J lost 4 bases; unmatched junction nucleotides: 5. The CDR3 region is CASSLTASGRATGELFF. CDR3 in DNA: TGCGCCAGCAGCTTGACGGCTAGCGGGAGGGCCACCGGGGAGCTGTTTTTT.

The chain has TRBV12-5 and TRBJ2-3; no firm D call. Germline assignment: CDR1 LGHNT and CDR2 FRNRAP. The germline V and J ends were trimmed by 3 bases and 2 bases, with 6 bases remaining between them. The CDR3 is 13 amino acids. The CDR3 protein is CASGLSVTDTQYF. Here the CDR3 DNA reads TGTGCTAGTGGTTTAAGCGTCACAGATACGCAGTATTTT.

This chain connects TRBV28 to TRBJ1-5, with 9 bases aligning to TRBD1. Germline lookup yields CDR1 MDHEN and CDR2 SYDVKM. There are 14 residues in the CDR3. V trimming: 8 bases; J trimming: 6 bases; junction bases outside the gene matches: 8. The CDR3 DNA sequence: TGTGCCAGCGAGGGGGGACAGGGAGGTCAGCCCCAGCATTTT. This translates into CASEGGQGGQPQHF.